This T cell receptor beta chain was observed in a study of cytomegalovirus exposure and HLA in healthy donors. Study conclusions and caveats: Reports credit the classifier with highly specific, highly sensitive diagnosis of cytomegalovirus status. Overall, approximately 150 TCR beta chains were annotated as cytomegalovirus-associated. Subsequent analysis found a tendency for first-cohort TCR clusters to co-occur within the approximately 130 validation repertoires.

Produced via immunoSEQ multiplex PCR; TCRdb's table is partial and in-frame only. The table includes fewer than 150,000 clones, more than 75% detected once. Regarding this clone: The target antigen is unknown.

These donors were members of the approximately 110-subject validation cohort, a group separate from the approximately 680-subject first cohort. The CDR3 is 15 amino acids. The germline V gene encodes CDR1 SGHAT and CDR2 FQNNGV. The trim removed 4 bases at V and 0 bases at J, leaving 5 bases unmatched. This receptor was identified in a man aged 18 to 30 in good health and CMV-seropositive. Sequenced: PBMCs. The rearrangement links TRBV11-2 to TRBJ2-7; TRBD1 matches at 8 bases. The CDR3 reads CASSWYRGSSYEQYF. CDR3 DNA: TGTGCCAGCAGCTGGTACAGGGGGAGCTCCTACGAGCAGTACTTC.